One and the same sample provided the 23 T cell receptor beta chains below, sequenced in a study of brain T cells in children with intractable seizures. Time point indicated: blood from clinic visit 5 months post-surgery; TSC patient then seizure free. Data came from immunoSEQ multiplex PCR; TCRdb stores just in-frame clones and leaves some out. The data contain 300,000 to 400,000 clones, over 85% of them seen just once; the ten biggest clones take up about 6%. Sequences were derived from peripheral blood, sampled about 5 months after surgery. The receptors derive from a boy less than two years old with tuberous sclerosis and intractable seizures.

The rearrangement uses TRBV19 and TRBJ2-1; 7 bases agree with TRBD2. The junction had 10 bases not matched to a gene; V was cut back by 5 bases and J by 6 bases. Germline V gene lookup returns CDR1 LNHDA and CDR2 SQIVND (reference sequence). The CDR3 runs to 15 residues. The CDR3 protein is CASSGLVASANEQFF. The CDR3 DNA reads as TGTGCCAGTAGTGGACTAGTAGCTTCCGCCAATGAGCAGTTCTTC.

The rearrangement links TRBV5-6 to TRBJ1-1, with D perhaps TRBD1 (6 bases). Germline CDR1 is SGHDT and CDR2 is YYEEEE. The CDR3 contains 17 residues. Trimming removed 4 bases at V and 6 bases at J, with 25 bases between. CDR3 region: CASSLAGASLLGAEAFF. In nucleotides, the CDR3 is TGTGCCAGCAGCCTAGCGGGGGCTAGTTTACTTGGCGCTGAAGCTTTCTTT.

The chain couples TRBV6-5 to TRBJ1-2, with D maybe TRBD1 (6 bases). The CDR3 extends over 14 amino acids. Trimming removed 6 bases at V and 4 bases at J, with 15 bases between. The germline V gene has CDR1 MNHEY and CDR2 SVGAGI. The CDR3 reads CASRRPDSPYGYTF. Written as DNA, the CDR3 is TGTGCCAGCAGGCGCCCGGACAGTCCCTATGGCTACACCTTC.

The V and J genes are TRBV4-2 and TRBJ2-1, with 7 positions matching TRBD1. V shed 3 bases and J 3 bases; nucleotides not matched to a gene: 5. This CDR3 is built from 15 residues. Per germline, CDR1 LGHNA and CDR2 YNFKEQ. The CDR3: CASSQTGYNYNEQFF. For the CDR3, the DNA is TGTGCCAGCAGCCAGACAGGGTATAACTACAATGAGCAGTTCTTC.

The CDR3 nucleotides are TGCGCCAGCAGCCAAGCAGGAGCTAGCGGATACTACGAGCAGTACTTC. Protein sequence: CASSQAGASGYYEQYF. The chain employs TRBV4-1 and TRBJ2-7; 7 bases agree with TRBD2. The CDR3 runs to 16 residues. Germline V lookup: CDR1 MGHRA, CDR2 YSYEKL. The trim removed 1 base at V and 3 bases at J, leaving 9 bases unmatched.

The rearrangement uses TRBV27 and TRBJ2-7; D uncertain. V lost 8 bases and J lost 3, with 14 bases in between. Germline assignment: CDR1 MNHEY and CDR2 SMNVEV (reference sequence). The CDR3 covers 13 residues. The chain's CDR3 is CASALGFHYEQYF. The CDR3 DNA sequence: TGTGCCAGCGCTCTAGGGTTCCACTACGAGCAGTACTTC.

This clone was detected only once. The chain has TRBV19 and TRBJ2-7, with 11 bases matching TRBD2. J gave up 1 base and V 5 bases, and 7 bases lay outside the gene matches. Germline values: CDR1 LNHDA, CDR2 SQIVND (reference sequence). This CDR3 has 16 amino acids. This CDR3 reads CASSFTLAGASYEQYF. The CDR3 bases are TGTGCCAGTAGTTTCACACTAGCGGGGGCATCCTACGAGCAGTACTTC.

CDR3 coding DNA: TGTGCCAGCAGCCCCGTAAGGGACAGGGATACTAGCGAGCAGTACTTC. Translated: CASSPVRDRDTSEQYF. The chain recombines TRBV7-2 with TRBJ2-7; TRBD1 agrees at 9 bases. CDR1 and CDR2 from the germline V gene are SGHTA and FQGNSA. The CDR3 length is 16 residues. The ends lost 5 bases at V and 6 bases at J; junction bases unmatched: 14.

This chain uses TRBV6-1 with TRBJ1-6; perhaps TRBD1 as D (5 bases). The V gene lost 4 bases and the J gene lost 9 bases, with 19 bases spanning the gap. The V gene's germline CDR1 is MNHNS and CDR2 SASEGT. The CDR3 consists of 16 residues. The CDR3, as DNA: TGTGCCAGCAGTGGGGGACTACTCATGGCCGGTTCACCCCTCCACTTT. As protein: CASSGGLLMAGSPLHF.

V gene TRBV6-5 combines with J gene TRBJ1-1, with unresolved D. The germline V and J ends were trimmed by 6 bases and 5 bases, with 16 bases remaining between them. The germline V gene encodes CDR1 MNHEY and CDR2 SVGAGI. The CDR3 contains 14 residues. The DNA of the CDR3 is TGTGCCAGCAGCGTTGGAGGGTGGAGGACTGAAGCTTTCTTT. The encoded protein is CASSVGGWRTEAFF.

The J gene is TRBJ1-6, the V gene TRBV19; 8 bases match TRBD1. Germline V CDR1 and CDR2: LNHDA, SQIVND (reference sequence). The V gene end was trimmed by 3 bases and the J gene end by 8 bases; junction bases not matched to a gene: 6. CDR3 length equals 15 residues. This chain's CDR3 is CASSMTDRGDSPLHF. The CDR3 DNA sequence: TGTGCCAGTAGTATGACCGACAGGGGCGATTCACCCCTCCACTTT.

V usage is TRBV2 and J usage is TRBJ1-1; D is possibly TRBD1 (6 bases). V lost 6 bases to trimming and J lost 5 bases, with 10 bases between them. The CDR3 has 12 amino acids. Germline V lookup: CDR1 SNHLY, CDR2 FYNNEI. The DNA of the CDR3 is TGTGCCAGCAGAGAACAGGGTACTGAAGCTTTCTTT. Its protein product is CASREQGTEAFF.

The J gene is TRBJ1-5, the V gene TRBV27, with D hard to call. The CDR3 runs to 15 residues. Germline CDR1 reads MNHEY; CDR2 reads SMNVEV (reference sequence). V was shortened by 11 bases and J by 0 bases, with 17 bases between the two germline ends. The DNA for the CDR3 is TGTGCCTCTGGGGTGAGTCAATATAGCAATCAGCCCCAGCATTTT. Its protein product is CASGVSQYSNQPQHF.

This clone was detected ten times or more. This chain connects TRBV27 to TRBJ2-6; D is unresolved. The CDR3 is 16 amino acids. The germline CDR1 and CDR2 sequences are MNHEY and SMNVEV (reference sequence). V was trimmed by 7 bases and J by 0 bases, leaving 13 bases between them. The CDR3 sequence: CASNDSPSSGANVLTF. The CDR3 nucleotides read TGTGCCAGCAACGATAGCCCAAGCTCTGGGGCCAACGTCCTGACTTTC. Drawing the rest from reference TRBV27 and TRBJ2-6, the complete variable domain is EAQVTQNPRYLITVTGKKLTVTCSQNMNHEYMSWYRQDPGLGLRQIYYSMNVEVTDKGDVPEGYKVSRKEKRNFPLILESPSPNQTSLYFCASNDSPSSGANVLTFGAGSRLTVL.

This chain links TRBV5-4 with TRBJ2-7; TRBD2 agrees at 8 bases. The CDR3 runs to 16 residues. Per germline, CDR1 SGHNT and CDR2 YYREEE (reference sequence). V lost 0 bases and J lost 2; bases outside the gene matches: 7. CDR3 nucleotides: TGTGCCAGCAGCTTGGTAATAGCGGGGTTGACCTACGAGCAGTACTTC. Encoded protein: CASSLVIAGLTYEQYF. The full variable domain, in which reference TRBV5-4 and TRBJ2-7 provide the parts outside the CDR3, is ETGVTQSPTHLIKTRGQQVTLRCSSQSGHNTVSWYQQALGQGPQFIFQYYREEENGRGNFPPRFSGLQFPNYSSELNVNALELDDSALYLCASSLVIAGLTYEQYFGPGTRLTVT.

V and J are TRBV5-1 and TRBJ2-1; D may correspond to TRBD1 or TRBD2 (6 bases each). The CDR3 covers 15 residues. CDR1 and CDR2 from the germline V gene are SGHRS and YFSETQ. Deletions cut 0 bases from V and 6 bases from J, with 13 bases between. As DNA, the CDR3 is TGCGCCAGCAGCTTGGGGCTTGGGGGGCTCAATGAGCAGTTCTTC. Translation gives CASSLGLGGLNEQFF. The complete variable domain, with remaining parts taken from reference TRBV5-1 and TRBJ2-1, reads KAGVTQTPRYLIKTRGQQVTLSCSPISGHRSVSWYQQTPGQGLQFLFEYFSETQRNKGNFPGRFSGRQFSNSRSEMNVSTLELGDSALYLCASSLGLGGLNEQFFGPGTRLTVL.

The CDR3 here is CAISESTNTEAFF. CDR3 DNA: TGTGCCATCAGTGAGTCCACCAACACTGAAGCTTTCTTT. V is TRBV10-3 and J is TRBJ1-1; D remains unclear. Germline lookup yields CDR1 ENHRY and CDR2 SYGVKD. The CDR3 is made up of 13 amino acids. The V end lost 0 bases, the J end lost 2 bases, and 4 bases lay between the germline ends.

This clone turned up a few times. V and J are TRBV7-2 and TRBJ1-1; D uncertain. From germline, CDR1 is SGHTA and CDR2 FQGNSA. The CDR3 extends over 13 amino acids. V was clipped by 3 bases and J by 3 bases, with 8 bases between them. CDR3 nucleotide sequence: TGTGCCAGCAGCTTCGGTGCCTACACTGAAGCTTTCTTT. Its protein product is CASSFGAYTEAFF.

V and J are TRBV24-1 and TRBJ1-2, with D tentatively TRBD1 (6 bases). This CDR3 has 13 amino acids. CDR1 KGHDR and CDR2 SFDVKD come from the germline V gene. V was pared by 4 bases and J by 4 bases, with 9 bases between. CDR3 DNA: TGTGCCACCAGTGACTCGACAGGCTATGGCTACACCTTC. Its translation is CATSDSTGYGYTF.

This chain uses TRBV9 with TRBJ1-1; D is ambiguous. Germline lookup yields CDR1 SGDLS and CDR2 YYNGEE. V was shortened by 2 bases and J by 2 bases, with 7 bases between the two germline ends. The CDR3 extends over 13 amino acids. The CDR3 region is CASSVSPNTEAFF. The CDR3, as DNA: TGTGCCAGCAGCGTTTCACCCAACACTGAAGCTTTCTTT.

This clone was counted a few times. V is TRBV5-6 and J is TRBJ1-6; D is unclear. The V gene's germline CDR1 is SGHDT and CDR2 YYEEEE. The germline V and J ends were trimmed by 3 bases and 0 bases, with 4 bases remaining between them. The CDR3 covers 14 residues. The CDR3 coding sequence is TGTGCCAGCAGCTCTTACTCCTATAATTCACCCCTCCACTTT. Its translation is CASSSYSYNSPLHF.

The chain has TRBV7-3 and TRBJ2-2, with D unresolved. From germline, CDR1 is SGHTA and CDR2 FQGTGA. The CDR3 sequence is 15 residues long. The V end was cut by 1 base, the J end by 1 base, with 7 bases between. The CDR3 region has the DNA TGTGCCAGCAGCTTAAAGTCAGGGAACACCGGGGAGCTGTTTTTT. Amino acids: CASSLKSGNTGELFF.

The chain has TRBV28 and TRBJ1-3; D uncertain. From germline, CDR1 is MDHEN and CDR2 SYDVKM. The CDR3 covers 16 residues. Trimming removed 5 bases at V and 3 bases at J, with 17 bases between. Here the CDR3 reads CASSPGWGRYGNTIYF. The CDR3 nucleotides read TGTGCCAGCAGTCCCGGGTGGGGTCGGTATGGAAACACCATATATTTT.